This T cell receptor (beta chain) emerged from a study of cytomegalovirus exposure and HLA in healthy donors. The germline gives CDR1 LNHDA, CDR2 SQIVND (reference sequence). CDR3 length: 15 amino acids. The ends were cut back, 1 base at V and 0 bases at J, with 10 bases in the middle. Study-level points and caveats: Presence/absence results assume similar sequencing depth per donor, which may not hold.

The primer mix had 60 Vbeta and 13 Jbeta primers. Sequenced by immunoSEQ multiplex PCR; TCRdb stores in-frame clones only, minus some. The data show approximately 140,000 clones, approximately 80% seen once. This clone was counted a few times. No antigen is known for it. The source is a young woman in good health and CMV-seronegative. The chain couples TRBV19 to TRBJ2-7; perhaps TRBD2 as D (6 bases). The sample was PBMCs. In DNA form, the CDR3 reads TGTGCCAGTAGTATAGCGGAGGGAGCCTCCTACGAGCAGTACTTC. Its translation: CASSIAEGASYEQYF.